This record looks at one T cell receptor beta chain sequence and its context. Its target is not known. The read ends 3 residues shy of where the CDR3 ends; the end is completed using the germline J gene. Donors gave roughly 5 to 8.5 ml heparinized peripheral whole blood. This sample was included in a study of T cell clonality in common variable immunodeficiency. TCRdb's copy holds only in-frame clones and misses some; the assay was immunoSEQ multiplex PCR. In total the sample includes approximately 44,000 clones, none of them seen once. Study-wide results and caveats: In common variable immunodeficiency, TCR beta chains reportedly carried fewer deletions and N-nucleotide insertions. CVID subjects shared fewer TCRbeta clones than healthy controls did. TCRbeta clonality was increased in CVID versus healthy controls.

The CDR3 consists of 14 residues. Germline-derived CDR1 and CDR2 are DFQATT and SNEGSKA (reference sequence). V was trimmed by 6 bases and J by 8 bases, leaving 20 bases between them. V gene TRBV20-1 combines with J gene TRBJ2-1; perhaps TRBD2 as D (6 bases). The TCR comes from a person aged 18 to 75 in good health. Sequencing input: peripheral blood mononuclear cells. The sequenced CDR3 bases are TGCAGTGCGAGACCGTTCCCGAGCGGGCATGAG. This translates into CSARPFPSGHE. The whole CDR3 region reads CSARPFPSGHEQFF.